In this sample, the clone carrying this TCR beta chain turned up a few times. This entry comes from a study of response to subunit inactivated influenza vaccine. TCRdb re-analysed the RT-PCR reads in MiXCR, keeping a single row per CDR3 protein. The sample has hundreds of thousands of distinct CDR3 sequences; about 11% are singletons. The same data also went into a second study, on T cells expressing NK-cell markers. In that study: cDNA encoding TCR beta was synthesized via 5'RACE template switching incorporating UMIs.

The sequencing here drew on PBMCs from blood, taken on the day of vaccination. This sequence originates from a man between 50 and 59 years old who received an inactivated influenza vaccine.

In DNA, the CDR3 is TGTGCCAGCAGTTTAATCGTTGGGGTAGAGACCCAGTACTTC. Translation gives CASSLIVGVETQYF. The rearrangement links TRBV12-3 or TRBV12-4 to TRBJ2-5; D is uncertain. There are 14 residues in the CDR3. V was shortened by 2 bases and J by 4 bases, with 11 bases between the two germline ends.